This entry is about one T cell receptor (beta chain). Its antigen is not known. The table came from immunoSEQ multiplex PCR; TCRdb's copy has only in-frame clones and leaves some out. The data show some 80,000 clones, with approximately 96% seen just once and approximately 1.3% held by the top ten. This entry comes from a study of cytomegalovirus exposure and HLA in healthy donors. Study-level information: The use of the same platform for the roughly 110 validation repertoires and the roughly 700 first-cohort repertoires was reported by a later analysis. Study-wide points: Within the approximately 110 validation repertoires, first-cohort TCR clusters tended to co-occur, according to a later analysis. Overall, under 200 TCR beta chains were annotated as cytomegalovirus-associated.

The V gene's germline CDR1 is LGHNA and CDR2 YNFKEQ. CDR3 length: 15 residues. The ends were cut back, 0 bases at V and 1 base at J, with 10 bases in the middle. The chain combines TRBV4-2 with TRBJ2-7, with D perhaps matching TRBD1 (6 bases). Sequencing was performed on PBMCs. The receptor was derived from a woman between 18 and 29 years old in good health and CMV-seronegative. CDR3 region: CASSQDWTDSYEQYF. CDR3 bases: TGTGCCAGCAGCCAAGATTGGACAGATTCCTACGAGCAGTACTTC.